The rows below give T cell receptor beta chains drawn from one sample of a study of cytomegalovirus exposure and HLA in healthy donors. Some clones are missing from TCRdb's copy, which holds only in-frame ones; the method was immunoSEQ multiplex PCR. The profile covers roughly 100,000 clones, with roughly 80% appearing a single time and over 7.5% taken by the ten largest. The specimen sequenced was PBMCs. These TCRs come from a woman in her forties in good health and CMV-seropositive. Both conserved end residues are part of each CDR3. Clone size is stated in some rows and not others, as once, few, many or a class when expanded.

CDR3aa: CASSHPGARNQPQHF
abundance: once
v_gene: TRBV11-2
j_gene: TRBJ1-5

CDR3aa: CASSVAGQGHEQYF
abundance: NA
v_gene: TRBV27
j_gene: TRBJ2-7

CDR3aa: CASSGTRNSGEQFF
abundance: NA
v_gene: TRBV2
j_gene: TRBJ2-1

CDR3aa: CASSPRGTGVHEQYF
abundance: NA
v_gene: TRBV18
j_gene: NA

CDR3aa: CASSLWTGGGEKLFF
abundance: NA
v_gene: TRBV28
j_gene: TRBJ1-4

CDR3aa: CASSSDRPRGGGQYF
abundance: NA
v_gene: TRBV28
j_gene: TRBJ2-3

CDR3aa: CASSLEPTGMRETQYF
abundance: NA
v_gene: TRBV5-1
j_gene: TRBJ2-5

CDR3aa: CASSYALGLAIRYEQYF
abundance: NA
v_gene: TRBV28
j_gene: TRBJ2-7

CDR3aa: CASRDRSTGNTIYF
abundance: NA
v_gene: TRBV2
j_gene: TRBJ1-3

CDR3aa: CASTPLDRLNQPQHF
abundance: NA
v_gene: TRBV28
j_gene: TRBJ1-5

CDR3aa: CASSTDNYEQYF
abundance: NA
v_gene: TRBV27
j_gene: TRBJ2-7

CDR3aa: CASSLGGQLAHYEQYF
abundance: few
v_gene: TRBV5-4
j_gene: TRBJ2-7

CDR3aa: CASSASSSYNSPLHF
abundance: NA
v_gene: TRBV18
j_gene: TRBJ1-6

CDR3aa: CASSRIRDSPFYGYTF
abundance: NA
v_gene: TRBV18
j_gene: TRBJ1-2

CDR3aa: CASSPHVTEAFF
abundance: NA
v_gene: TRBV18
j_gene: TRBJ1-1

CDR3aa: CASSVDIYYTDTQYF
abundance: once
v_gene: TRBV7-9
j_gene: TRBJ2-3

CDR3aa: CASSVQGASVEQYF
abundance: NA
v_gene: TRBV2
j_gene: TRBJ2-7

CDR3aa: CATSREGGYGYTF
abundance: NA
v_gene: TRBV15
j_gene: TRBJ1-2

CDR3aa: CASSDRGQAQETQYF
abundance: few
v_gene: TRBV2
j_gene: TRBJ2-5

CDR3aa: CASSNGPTGGNTGELFF
abundance: NA
v_gene: TRBV5-6
j_gene: TRBJ2-2

CDR3aa: CASSLGTGEKSSYNSPLHF
abundance: NA
v_gene: TRBV7-9
j_gene: TRBJ1-6

CDR3aa: CASSTGVPNTEAFF
abundance: NA
v_gene: TRBV19
j_gene: TRBJ1-1

CDR3aa: CASSLSDRGSETQYF
abundance: once
v_gene: TRBV5-1
j_gene: TRBJ2-5

CDR3aa: CASSVVAGGDNEQFF
abundance: NA
v_gene: TRBV9
j_gene: TRBJ2-1

CDR3aa: CASSPQRLAGVPTSEQFF
abundance: once
v_gene: TRBV27
j_gene: TRBJ2-1

CDR3aa: CASSLAPSGNTGELFF
abundance: NA
v_gene: TRBV5-1
j_gene: TRBJ2-2

CDR3aa: CASSIGTGNINTQYF
abundance: NA
v_gene: TRBV5-6
j_gene: TRBJ2-3

CDR3aa: CASSLQNSNTEAFF
abundance: NA
v_gene: TRBV5-1
j_gene: TRBJ1-1

CDR3aa: CASSKTGYEQFF
abundance: NA
v_gene: TRBV6-5
j_gene: TRBJ2-1

CDR3aa: CASSTTGGDGYTF
abundance: NA
v_gene: TRBV7-3
j_gene: TRBJ1-2

CDR3aa: CSSRTKGGLAGNDEQFF
abundance: once
v_gene: TRBV7-9
j_gene: TRBJ2-1

CDR3aa: CASSHDRGRLAEAFF
abundance: NA
v_gene: TRBV4-3
j_gene: TRBJ1-1

CDR3aa: CASSTRGNEQFF
abundance: once
v_gene: TRBV7-9
j_gene: TRBJ2-1

CDR3aa: CAARQGLYGYTF
abundance: NA
v_gene: TRBV10-3
j_gene: TRBJ1-2

CDR3aa: CASSPLRGRGGELFF
abundance: NA
v_gene: TRBV11-3
j_gene: TRBJ2-2

CDR3aa: CSVRAGNEKLFF
abundance: once
v_gene: TRBV29-1
j_gene: TRBJ1-4

CDR3aa: CASSYQGGRDNEQFF
abundance: NA
v_gene: TRBV6-6
j_gene: TRBJ2-1

CDR3aa: CATMTSGRRGNTQYF
abundance: once
v_gene: TRBV10-2
j_gene: TRBJ2-3

CDR3aa: CASSLVLAADTQYF
abundance: few
v_gene: TRBV7-2
j_gene: TRBJ2-3

CDR3aa: CTSSQDGQGNGNSPLHF
abundance: NA
v_gene: TRBV1
j_gene: TRBJ1-6